This passage covers 3 T cell receptor beta chains from one sample sequenced in a study of response to subunit inactivated influenza vaccine. MiXCR was run by TCRdb on the RT-PCR reads, yielding one entry per CDR3 protein. The sample holds 150,000 to 200,000 distinct CDR3 sequences, less than 15% seen once. These records were also assigned to another study, of T cells expressing NK-cell markers. As reported in that work: Making the TCR beta cDNA relied on 5'RACE template switching with UMIs.

This sample comprised CD8+ T cells sorted from PBMCs, obtained 11 to 12 days after vaccination. The receptors shown here come from a man aged 45-65 years who received an inactivated influenza vaccine.

This clonotype was detected only a few times. V gene TRBV15 combines with J gene TRBJ2-3; no firm D call. Trimming removed 4 bases from V and 0 bases from J, with 17 bases in between. The CDR3 sequence is 17 residues long. Germline loops: CDR1 LNHNV, CDR2 YYDKDF (reference sequence). CDR3 nucleotides: TGTGCCACCAGCATGCCGGATGAACGAGAGAGCACAGATACGCAGTATTTT. This sequence encodes CATSMPDERESTDTQYF.

The chain combines TRBV5-6 with TRBJ2-1; 8 bases are a match to TRBD1. The V and J ends lost 7 bases and 9 bases, in that order; junction bases with no gene match: 6. Germline values: CDR1 SGHDT, CDR2 YYEEEE. The length of the CDR3 is 12 residues. This chain's CDR3 is CASLLQGGEQFF. In DNA form, the CDR3 reads TGTGCCAGCTTATTACAGGGGGGTGAGCAGTTCTTC.

This clonotype came up a few times. V gene TRBV6-2 or TRBV6-3 combines with J gene TRBJ1-5; D call uncertain. Between the trimmed V and J ends, which lost 5 bases and 4 bases, there was a span of 12 bases. The CDR3 is made up of 14 amino acids. Germline V gene sequence: CDR1 MNHEY, CDR2 SVGEGT. DNA for the CDR3: TGTGCCAGCAGTCTTTACAGCGCAAATCAGCCCCAGCATTTT. Its protein is CASSLYSANQPQHF.